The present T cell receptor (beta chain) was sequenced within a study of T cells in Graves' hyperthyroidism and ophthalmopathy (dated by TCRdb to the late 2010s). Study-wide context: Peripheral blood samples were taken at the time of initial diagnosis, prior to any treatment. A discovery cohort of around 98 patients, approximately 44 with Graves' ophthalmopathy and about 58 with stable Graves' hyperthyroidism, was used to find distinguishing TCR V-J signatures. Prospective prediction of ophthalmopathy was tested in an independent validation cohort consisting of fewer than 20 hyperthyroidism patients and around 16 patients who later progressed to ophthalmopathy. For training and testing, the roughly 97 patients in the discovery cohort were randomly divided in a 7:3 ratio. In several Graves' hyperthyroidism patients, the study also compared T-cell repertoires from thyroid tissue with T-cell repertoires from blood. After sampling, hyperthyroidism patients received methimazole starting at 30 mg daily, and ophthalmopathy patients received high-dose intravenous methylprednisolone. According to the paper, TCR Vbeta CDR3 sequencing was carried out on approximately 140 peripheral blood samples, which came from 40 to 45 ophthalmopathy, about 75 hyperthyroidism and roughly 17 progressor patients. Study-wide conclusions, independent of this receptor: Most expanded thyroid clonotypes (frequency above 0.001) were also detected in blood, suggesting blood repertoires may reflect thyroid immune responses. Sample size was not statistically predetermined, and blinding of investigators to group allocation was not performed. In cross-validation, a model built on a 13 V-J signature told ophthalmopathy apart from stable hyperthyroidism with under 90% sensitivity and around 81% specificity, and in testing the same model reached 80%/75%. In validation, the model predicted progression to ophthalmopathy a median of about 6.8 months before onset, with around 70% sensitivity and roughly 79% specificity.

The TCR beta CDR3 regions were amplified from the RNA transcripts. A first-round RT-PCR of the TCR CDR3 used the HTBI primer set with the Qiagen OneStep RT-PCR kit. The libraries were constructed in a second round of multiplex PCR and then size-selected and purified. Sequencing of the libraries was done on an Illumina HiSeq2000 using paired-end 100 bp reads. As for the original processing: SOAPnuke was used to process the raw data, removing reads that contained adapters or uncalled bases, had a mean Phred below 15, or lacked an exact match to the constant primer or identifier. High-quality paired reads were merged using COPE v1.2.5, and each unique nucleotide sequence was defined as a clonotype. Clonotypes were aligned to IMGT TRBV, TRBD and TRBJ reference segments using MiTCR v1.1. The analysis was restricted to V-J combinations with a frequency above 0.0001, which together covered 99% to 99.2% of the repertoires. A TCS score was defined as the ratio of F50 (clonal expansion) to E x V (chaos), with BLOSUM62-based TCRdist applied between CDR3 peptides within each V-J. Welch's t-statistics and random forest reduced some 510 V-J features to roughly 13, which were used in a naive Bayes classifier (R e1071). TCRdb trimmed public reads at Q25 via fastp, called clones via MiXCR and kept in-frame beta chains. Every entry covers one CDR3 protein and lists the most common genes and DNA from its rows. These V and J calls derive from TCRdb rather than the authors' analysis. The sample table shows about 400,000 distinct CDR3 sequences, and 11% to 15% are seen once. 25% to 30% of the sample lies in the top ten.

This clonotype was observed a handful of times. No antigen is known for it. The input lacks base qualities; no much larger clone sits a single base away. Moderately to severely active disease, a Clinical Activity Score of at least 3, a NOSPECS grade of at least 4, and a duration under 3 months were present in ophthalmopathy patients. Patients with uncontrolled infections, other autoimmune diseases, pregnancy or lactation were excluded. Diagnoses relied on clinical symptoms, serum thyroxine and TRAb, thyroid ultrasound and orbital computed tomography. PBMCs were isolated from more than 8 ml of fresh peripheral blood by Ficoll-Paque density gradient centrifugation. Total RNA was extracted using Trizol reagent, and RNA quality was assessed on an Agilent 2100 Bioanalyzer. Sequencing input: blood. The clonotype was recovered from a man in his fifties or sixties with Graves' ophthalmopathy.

At the DNA level, the sequence is TGTGCCACCAGTAAGACAGGGAGGAACACCGGGGAGCTGTTTTTT. The encoded protein is CATSKTGRNTGELFF. The V and J segments used are TRBV24-1 and TRBJ2-2, with 7 bases in between that match TRBD1. The CDR3, from cysteine to phenylalanine, totals 15 residues. Only CDR3 DNA is held: 45 bases, read in frame from base 1. V and J are trimmed by 6 bases and 1 base, and the gene matches miss 4 bases of the junction. The germline V gene gives CDR1 as KGHDR and CDR2 as SFDVKD.